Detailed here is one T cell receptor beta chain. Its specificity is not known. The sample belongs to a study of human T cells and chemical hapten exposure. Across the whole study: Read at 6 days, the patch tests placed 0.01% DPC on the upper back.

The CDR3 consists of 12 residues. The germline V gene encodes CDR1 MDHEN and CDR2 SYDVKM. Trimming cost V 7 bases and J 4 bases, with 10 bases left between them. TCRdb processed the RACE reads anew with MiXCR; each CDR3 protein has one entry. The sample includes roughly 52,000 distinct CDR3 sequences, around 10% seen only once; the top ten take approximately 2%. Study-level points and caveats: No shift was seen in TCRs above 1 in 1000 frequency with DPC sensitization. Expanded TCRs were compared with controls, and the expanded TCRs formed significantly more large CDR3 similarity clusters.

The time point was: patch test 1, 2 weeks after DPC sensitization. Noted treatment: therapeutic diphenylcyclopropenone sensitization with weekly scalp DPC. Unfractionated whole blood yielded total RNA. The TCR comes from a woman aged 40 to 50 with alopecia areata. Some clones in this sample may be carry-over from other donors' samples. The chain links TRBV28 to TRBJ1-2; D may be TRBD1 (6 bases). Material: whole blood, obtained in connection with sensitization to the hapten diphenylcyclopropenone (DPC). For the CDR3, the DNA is TGTGCCAGCACCGCCAGGGGCTATGGCTACACCTTC. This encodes CASTARGYGYTF.